This TCR beta chain comes out of a study of breast tumors, draining lymph nodes, adjacent tissues. Study-wide points: The lymph node origin of tumor T cells was framed as consistent with a hypothesis, not demonstrated. Tumor TCR diversity was below lymph nodes but above nontumor tissue.

About this clonotype: Its antigen is undetermined. Being one base from a much bigger clone, this may be a read error.

Samples came from axillary lymph nodes draining the breast cancer. TCRdb itself ran the multiplex PCR reads through MiXCR, one entry per CDR3 protein. The sample has about 170,000 distinct CDR3 sequences, around 33% seen once. The V end lost 0 bases, the J end lost 2 bases, and 15 bases lay between the germline ends. The CDR3 spans 16 residues. Germline V lookup: CDR1 SGHDT, CDR2 YYEEEE. The sample comprised axillary lymph node tissue. V and J are TRBV5-6 and TRBJ2-7; maybe TRBD2 (5 bases). This clonotype was obtained from a female donor with breast cancer. Some clones in this sample may be carry-over from other donors' samples. This CDR3 is CASSLDPTGNTYEQYF. DNA of the CDR3: TGTGCCAGCAGCTTGGACCCTACCGGGAACACCTACGAGCAGTACTTC.